One and the same sample provided the 10 T cell receptor beta chains below, sequenced in a study of graft-versus-host responses after intestinal transplantation. Repertoires were generated with immunoSEQ multiplex PCR, while TCRdb's copy carries only in-frame clones and drops some. The sample lists about 120,000 clones, 85% to 95% seen once, with more than 2.5% in the top ten. No antigen has been identified for these receptors. Sequences were derived from unstimulated CD8+ T cells sorted from spleen or lymph node cells, sampled before intestinal transplant. The receptors stem from a human donor who received an intestinal transplant.

The chain carries TRBV29-1 and TRBJ2-6, with 12 bases fitting TRBD1. Germline V gene lookup returns CDR1 SQVTM and CDR2 ANQGSEA. This CDR3 is built from 18 residues. V shed 6 bases, J shed 0 bases, and the junction held 9 bases outside the gene matches. CDR3 protein: CSVFVGTGGISGANVLTF. The CDR3, as DNA: TGCAGCGTGTTCGTTGGGACAGGGGGCATCTCTGGGGCCAACGTCCTGACTTTC.

The chain combines TRBV7-9 with TRBJ2-7; the match to TRBD2 covers 10 bases. CDR1 SEHNR and CDR2 FQNEAQ come from the germline V gene (reference sequence). J lost 3 bases, V lost 1 base, and 3 bases had no gene match. The CDR3 extends over 15 amino acids. As DNA, the CDR3 is TGTGCCAGCAGCTTAGGAGCGGGAGGGTTCTACGAGCAGTACTTC. Translation gives CASSLGAGGFYEQYF.

This clone was seen only once. The CDR3 loop reads CASSQGGVGDTEAFF. CDR3 DNA sequence: TGCGCCAGCAGCCAAGGCGGGGTTGGGGACACTGAAGCTTTCTTT. The chain uses TRBV4-3 and TRBJ1-1; D uncertain. The CDR3 length is 15 residues. Looked up from germline, CDR1 is LGHNA and CDR2 is YSLEER. V gave up 1 base and J gave up 3 bases, with 12 bases separating them.

This rearrangement joins TRBV2 to TRBJ2-7; D tentatively reads TRBD1 or TRBD2 (5 bases each). The CDR3 has 14 residues. Germline CDR1 and CDR2: SNHLY and FYNNEI. Between the trimmed V and J ends, which lost 4 bases and 5 bases, there was a span of 15 bases. The CDR3 nucleotides are TGTGCCAGCAGTGTGTATGTCAGGGACCACGAGCAGTACTTC. Its translation is CASSVYVRDHEQYF.

The chain links TRBV11-3 to TRBJ2-7; the D gene is possibly TRBD1 (6 bases). Germline V lookup: CDR1 SGHNT, CDR2 YENEEA. The CDR3 is 13 amino acids. V was shortened by 3 bases and J by 2 bases, with 8 bases between the two germline ends. The CDR3 region has the DNA TGTGCCAGCAGCTTCAGGGGCACCTACGAGCAGTACTTC. Protein sequence: CASSFRGTYEQYF.

With regard to this clone: This specimen includes other DNA sequences encoding the same CDR3. V gene TRBV5-1 combines with J gene TRBJ1-1; no clear D gene. Germline V gene lookup returns CDR1 SGHRS and CDR2 YFSETQ. The CDR3 covers 14 residues. Between the trimmed V and J ends, which lost 0 bases and 0 bases, there was a span of 6 bases. The DNA for the CDR3 is TGCGCCAGCAGCTTGGAAGGACTGAACACTGAAGCTTTCTTT. Amino acids: CASSLEGLNTEAFF.

This clone appeared a single time. The chain employs TRBV15 and TRBJ2-7; D assignment may be TRBD1 or TRBD2 (6 bases each). The germline V and J ends were trimmed by 2 bases and 10 bases, with 12 bases remaining between them. Germline V CDR1 and CDR2: LNHNV, YYDKDF (reference sequence). The CDR3 has 12 amino acids. The CDR3 protein is CATSRWGAEQYF. In DNA form, the CDR3 reads TGTGCCACCAGCAGATGGGGGGCGGAACAGTACTTC. Filled out from reference TRBV15 and TRBJ2-7, the complete variable domain reads DAMVIQNPRYQVTQFGKPVTLSCSQTLNHNVMYWYQQKSSQAPKLLFHYYDKDFNNEADTPDNFQSRRPNTSFCFLDIRSPGLGDTAMYLCATSRWGAEQYFGPGTRLTVT.

The chain employs TRBV27 and TRBJ1-1, with D maybe TRBD1 (5 bases). V was pared by 10 bases and J by 4 bases, with 13 bases between. The CDR3 is 12 residues long. Germline CDR1 is MNHEY and CDR2 is SMNVEV (reference sequence). CDR3 sequence: CATGVGSTEAFF. The CDR3 nucleotides read TGTGCCACGGGGGTAGGGAGCACTGAAGCTTTCTTT.

The chain employs TRBV4-1 and TRBJ2-3; 8 nucleotides agree with TRBD2. The junction had 8 bases not matched to a gene; V was cut back by 1 base and J by 2 bases. CDR1 is MGHRA and CDR2 is YSYEKL in the germline V gene. The CDR3 has 17 amino acids. The chain's CDR3 is CASSQVTSGALTDTQYF. The CDR3 coding sequence is TGCGCCAGCAGCCAAGTAACTAGCGGAGCCCTCACAGATACGCAGTATTTT.

This chain links TRBV4-1 with TRBJ1-1; tentative D call: TRBD1 (5 bases). The CDR3 loop spans 13 amino acids. The germline CDR1 and CDR2 sequences are MGHRA and YSYEKL. V was pared by 4 bases and J by 3 bases, with 9 bases between. This chain's CDR3 is CASSPRGDTEAFF. The CDR3 nucleotides read TGCGCCAGCAGCCCGCGGGGGGACACTGAAGCTTTCTTT.